A single sample gave rise to the 28 T cell receptor beta chains below, sequenced in a study of Tregs in tolerant kidney transplant recipients. Some clones are missing from TCRdb's copy, which holds only in-frame ones; the method was immunoSEQ multiplex PCR. Altogether 35,000 to 50,000 clones are present, 95% to 96% being singletons, with the ten largest covering around 0.4%. Their recognized antigens are unknown. The specimen sequenced was Tregs from blood cultured with allogeneic cells. The origin of the receptors is a human donor in good health.

The V call is TRBV5-1, the J call TRBJ2-7; perhaps D is TRBD1 or TRBD2 (5 bases each). The V gene lost 2 bases and the J gene lost 2 bases, with 17 bases spanning the gap. This CDR3 has 16 residues. Germline CDR1 SGHRS, CDR2 YFSETQ. The CDR3 DNA sequence: TGCGCCAGCAGCTTCGCCCTGGCCGGGGCGGCCTACGAGCAGTACTTC. Translation: CASSFALAGAAYEQYF.

This clone has more than one count but fewer than ten. The J gene is TRBJ1-3, the V gene TRBV2; no reliable D call. Deletions cut 6 bases from V and 0 bases from J, with 15 bases between. Germline lookup yields CDR1 SNHLY and CDR2 FYNNEI. This CDR3 has 16 residues. CDR3 residues: CASRPGYGSSGNTIYF. In DNA, the CDR3 is TGTGCCAGCAGGCCCGGGTACGGGAGCTCTGGAAACACCATATATTTT.

The chain recombines TRBV6-5 with TRBJ1-2; D remains unclear. V lost 6 bases and J 9 bases, leaving 17 bases between the germline ends. From germline, CDR1 is MNHEY and CDR2 SVGAGI. This CDR3 contains 13 residues. The CDR3 spells CASSPGRSGSYTF. CDR3 DNA sequence: TGTGCCAGCAGCCCGGGGAGGTCGGGGAGCTACACCTTC.

The rearrangement links TRBV15 to TRBJ2-1; TRBD1 matches 9 bases. Germline trimming cut 1 base from V and 6 bases from J; bases unmatched to any gene: 7. The CDR3 covers 16 residues. CDR1 and CDR2 from the germline V gene are LNHNV and YYDKDF (reference sequence). The CDR3 nucleotides are TGTGCCACCAGCAGAGCTGGGACAGGGAAGAGCAATGAGCAGTTCTTC. The encoded protein is CATSRAGTGKSNEQFF.

In DNA, the CDR3 is TGCGCCAGCAGGGGTGCCAGATCGGCCGGGGAGCTGTTTTTT. Protein product: CASRGARSAGELFF. This sequence joins TRBV5-1 and TRBJ2-2; D remains unclear. In germline, CDR1 is SGHRS, CDR2 YFSETQ. The CDR3 contains 14 residues. The V and J ends lost 5 bases and 6 bases respectively, with 14 bases between them.

The V call is TRBV9, the J call TRBJ2-1, with TRBD2 identical over 8 bases. The CDR3 has 16 amino acids. J gave up 3 bases and V 3 bases, and 8 bases lay outside the gene matches. Per the germline V gene, CDR1 is SGDLS and CDR2 is YYNGEE. This chain's CDR3 is CASSAPGLGRYNEQFF. Here the CDR3 DNA reads TGTGCCAGCAGCGCCCCGGGACTAGGTCGCTACAATGAGCAGTTCTTC. The full variable domain, rest sourced from reference TRBV9 and TRBJ2-1, is DSGVTQTPKHLITATGQRVTLRCSPRSGDLSVYWYQQSLDQGLQFLIQYYNGEERAKGNILERFSAQQFPDLHSELNLSSLELGDSALYFCASSAPGLGRYNEQFFGPGTRLTVL.

This rearrangement joins TRBV4-1 to TRBJ2-5; 13 nucleotides align to TRBD2. The length of the CDR3 is 16 residues. Germline trimming cut 1 base from V and 7 bases from J; bases unmatched to any gene: 6. CDR1 MGHRA and CDR2 YSYEKL come from the germline V gene. The CDR3 sequence is CASSQVLAGGTGTQYF. The DNA for the CDR3 is TGCGCCAGCAGCCAAGTACTAGCGGGGGGGACAGGGACCCAGTACTTC.

V usage is TRBV29-1 and J usage is TRBJ2-7; a weak D match, TRBD2 (5 bases). The V gene's germline CDR1 is SQVTM and CDR2 ANQGSEA. V dropped 4 bases and J dropped 6 bases, with 19 bases sitting between them. CDR3 length: 14 amino acids. The CDR3 DNA sequence: TGCAGCGTTGCCCCCCGGGGTCCCCCGAGCGAGCAGTACTTC. Translation gives CSVAPRGPPSEQYF.

This clone was seen a few times. The same CDR3 also results from other DNA sequences found in this sample. The V and J genes are TRBV6-6 and TRBJ1-6; D is ambiguous. Trimming pared 2 bases from V and 2 bases from J, leaving 4 bases between. The length of the CDR3 is 14 residues. Germline V gene data show CDR1 as MNHNY and CDR2 as SVGAGI (reference sequence). CDR3 region: CASSYGPYNSPLHF. For the CDR3, the DNA is TGTGCCAGCAGTTACGGACCCTATAATTCACCCCTCCACTTT.

The genes are TRBV20-1 and TRBJ2-3; D is uncertain. The germline V gene has CDR1 DFQATT and CDR2 SNEGSKA (reference sequence). CDR3 length: 11 residues. The germline V and J ends were trimmed by 3 bases and 10 bases, with 11 bases remaining between them. The CDR3: CSASSGSAQYF. The DNA of the CDR3 is TGCAGTGCTAGCAGTGGTTCAGCGCAGTATTTT.

This chain links TRBV6-5 with TRBJ2-5; a possible D gene is TRBD2 (6 bases). The V gene's germline CDR1 is MNHEY and CDR2 SVGAGI. Trimming stripped 2 bases from V and 1 base from J, with 8 bases between. CDR3 length equals 14 residues. CDR3 protein: CASSYLGGQETQYF. The CDR3 DNA is TGTGCCAGCAGTTACCTCGGGGGCCAAGAGACCCAGTACTTC.

The rearrangement joins TRBV6-5 to TRBJ1-1; TRBD1 aligns across 10 bases. Germline loops: CDR1 MNHEY, CDR2 SVGAGI. This CDR3 has 15 residues. V was pared by 5 bases and J by 5 bases, with 8 bases of the junction left unmatched. The CDR3 loop is CASSPPGQGFTEAFF. DNA of the CDR3: TGTGCCAGCAGTCCTCCGGGACAGGGGTTTACTGAAGCTTTCTTT.

This chain joins TRBV25-1 and TRBJ1-3; D might be TRBD1 (6 bases). The germline V gene has CDR1 MGHDK and CDR2 SYGVNS. V lost 11 bases, J lost 4 bases, and 12 bases lay in between. The CDR3 runs to 12 residues. The DNA of the CDR3 is TGTGCCGGGAACAGGGCAGGAAACACCATATATTTT. As protein: CAGNRAGNTIYF.

This CDR3 is CASSLRYSDGFPYEQYF. The DNA for the CDR3 is TGTGCCAGCAGCCTCCGATACTCTGACGGATTTCCCTACGAGCAGTACTTC. The chain has TRBV11-2 and TRBJ2-7; no clear D gene. CDR3 length: 17 residues. Trimming left V 5 bases short and J 2 bases short, with 22 bases between. CDR1 is SGHAT and CDR2 is FQNNGV in the germline V gene. The complete variable domain, with remaining parts taken from reference TRBV11-2 and TRBJ2-7, reads EAGVAQSPRYKIIEKRQSVAFWCNPISGHATLYWYQQILGQGPKLLIQFQNNGVVDDSQLPKDRFSAERLKGVDSTLKIQPAKLEDSAVYLCASSLRYSDGFPYEQYFGPGTRLTVT.

This CDR3 is CAWSSNTGYQPQHF. The CDR3 nucleotides read TGTGCCTGGAGCTCTAACACCGGCTATCAGCCCCAGCATTTT. The chain is built from TRBV30 and TRBJ1-5; D gene unclear. V gave up 3 bases and J gave up 5 bases, with 14 bases separating them. The CDR3 is 14 amino acids. Germline loops: CDR1 GTSNPN, CDR2 SVGIG (reference sequence).

V gene TRBV2 combines with J gene TRBJ2-7, with 9 bases that match TRBD1. Germline CDR1 SNHLY, CDR2 FYNNEI. After removal of 4 bases from V and 3 bases from J, the junction contained 7 bases not matched to a gene. This CDR3 is built from 15 residues. The CDR3 region is CASSGPGQGYYEQYF. CDR3 sequence (DNA): TGTGCCAGCAGTGGGCCGGGACAGGGATACTACGAGCAGTACTTC.

The rearrangement links TRBV9 to TRBJ1-1, with D perhaps TRBD1 (5 bases). The CDR3 is made up of 14 amino acids. The V end lost 4 bases, the J end lost 6 bases, and 16 bases lay between the germline ends. Per germline, CDR1 SGDLS and CDR2 YYNGEE. The CDR3 reads CASSPGWVRPEAFF. The CDR3 bases are TGTGCCAGCAGCCCAGGGTGGGTCCGGCCTGAAGCTTTCTTT.

The V gene is TRBV19, the J gene TRBJ2-5, with 12 positions matching TRBD1. CDR3 size: 15 residues. CDR1 and CDR2 (germline): LNHDA, SQIVND (reference sequence). Trimming at V came to 6 bases and at J to 6 bases, leaving 8 bases not matched to a gene. CDR3 sequence: CASSAGTGGSKTQYF. The CDR3 DNA follows: TGTGCCAGTAGCGCCGGGACAGGGGGCTCGAAGACCCAGTACTTC.

The chain uses TRBV6-6 and TRBJ1-5; TRBD1 agrees at 7 bases. This CDR3 is 16 amino acids long. Germline V gene lookup returns CDR1 MNHNY and CDR2 SVGAGI (reference sequence). V lost 6 bases to trimming and J lost 3 bases; unmatched junction nucleotides: 11. The CDR3 DNA reads TGTGCCAGCAGGCGACAGGGCCGGATTCCCAATCAGCCCCAGCATTTT. Its translation is CASRRQGRIPNQPQHF.

This clone was observed once. In DNA form, the CDR3 reads TGTGCCAGCAGCTTATCAGCGGGAGCCGGGGACGAGACCCAGTACTTC. This codes for CASSLSAGAGDETQYF. V is TRBV2 and J is TRBJ2-5; TRBD2 matches at 8 bases. V shed 6 bases, J shed 5 bases, and the junction held 14 bases outside the gene matches. The CDR3 is made up of 16 amino acids. Germline CDR1 and CDR2: SNHLY and FYNNEI.

This chain joins TRBV2 and TRBJ2-7; 7 nucleotides agree with TRBD1. In germline, CDR1 is SNHLY, CDR2 FYNNEI. The V segment lost 2 bases and the J segment 12 bases; nucleotides outside the gene matches: 10. The CDR3 contains 13 residues. The CDR3 DNA sequence: TGTGCCAGCAGTGAAAATCTCGGACAGGCGCCGTACTTC. It codes for CASSENLGQAPYF.

The chain carries TRBV5-5 and TRBJ1-1; no firm D call. V lost 2 bases to trimming and J lost 5 bases, with 13 bases between them. CDR1 is SGHKS, CDR2 YYEKEE, per germline (reference sequence). The CDR3 has 14 residues. The CDR3 sequence: CASSFLKVGTEAFF. The CDR3, as DNA: TGTGCCAGCAGCTTTTTGAAGGTCGGGACTGAAGCTTTCTTT.

This chain uses TRBV7-8 with TRBJ2-7, with 8 bases aligning to TRBD1. Trimming at V came to 5 bases and at J to 0 bases, leaving 9 bases not matched to a gene. The CDR3 has 16 amino acids. The germline CDR1 and CDR2 sequences are SGHVS and FQNEAQ. CDR3: CASSPFRDRSSYEQYF. In DNA, the CDR3 is TGTGCCAGCAGCCCGTTCCGGGACAGGAGCTCCTACGAGCAGTACTTC. Full variable domain (outside the CDR3, taken from reference TRBV7-8 and TRBJ2-7): GAGVSQSPRYKVAKRGQDVALRCDPISGHVSLFWYQQALGQGPEFLTYFQNEAQLDKSGLPSDRFFAERPEGSVSTLKIQRTQQEDSAVYLCASSPFRDRSSYEQYFGPGTRLTVT.

The rearrangement links TRBV5-6 to TRBJ1-1; TRBD1 matches 7 bases. The CDR3 contains 18 residues. In germline, CDR1 is SGHDT, CDR2 YYEEEE. Losses at the gene ends were 0 bases for V and 2 bases for J; bases not matched to a gene: 13. CDR3 sequence reads: CASSLVKGAGLRNTEAFF. DNA for the CDR3: TGTGCCAGCAGCTTGGTAAAGGGGGCGGGACTGAGAAACACTGAAGCTTTCTTT.

The chain is built from TRBV7-8 and TRBJ1-5, with D hard to call. The CDR3 is made up of 14 amino acids. Germline V gene data show CDR1 as SGHVS and CDR2 as FQNEAQ. The V gene lost 4 bases and the J gene lost 0 bases, with 7 bases spanning the gap. The DNA for the CDR3 is TGTGCCAGCAGCTCGGCCTATAGCAATCAGCCCCAGCATTTT. Translation: CASSSAYSNQPQHF.

This chain links TRBV4-2 with TRBJ2-7; the match to TRBD2 covers 7 bases. The CDR3 is 14 amino acids. Trimming at V came to 5 bases and at J to 4 bases, leaving 8 bases not matched to a gene. CDR1 and CDR2 (germline): LGHNA, YNFKEQ. CDR3 coding DNA: TGTGCCAGCAGCGAAAGCGGGGTTCAGTACGAGCAGTACTTC. This codes for CASSESGVQYEQYF.

V usage is TRBV7-9 and J usage is TRBJ2-7, with TRBD2 matching 9 bases. This CDR3 spans 15 amino acids. Germline CDR1 is SEHNR and CDR2 is FQNEAQ (reference sequence). Trimming cost V 2 bases and J 4 bases; bases outside gene matches: 6. Here the CDR3 reads CASSLSISGRYEQYF. The CDR3 DNA reads TGTGCCAGCAGCTTATCGATTAGCGGGAGATACGAGCAGTACTTC.

The V and J genes are TRBV30 and TRBJ1-2; 7 nucleotides align to TRBD1. With 0 bases clipped from V and 1 base from J, the junction kept 2 bases outside the gene matches. Germline V gives CDR1 GTSNPN, CDR2 SVGIG (reference sequence). The CDR3 loop spans 14 amino acids. The CDR3 is CAWSVPGGNYGYTF. Here the CDR3 DNA reads TGTGCCTGGAGTGTTCCAGGGGGTAACTATGGCTACACCTTC.